This TCR beta chain comes out of a study of blood T cell repertoires in COVID-19. Some clones are missing from TCRdb's copy, which holds only in-frame ones; the method was immunoSEQ multiplex PCR. The sample lists roughly 170,000 clones, 86% seen once, with around 20% in the top ten. The trim removed 6 bases at V and 6 bases at J, leaving 10 bases unmatched. CDR1 and CDR2 (germline): MNHEY, SVGAGI. The CDR3 covers 15 residues. The chain has TRBV6-5 and TRBJ2-1; 8 positions match TRBD1. Sequencing was performed on peripheral blood. The sequence derives from a man in his 70s with active or convalescent COVID-19. As DNA, the CDR3 is TGTGCCAGCAGCCTAGACAGGGGTGGGGTCAATGAGCAGTTCTTC. Translated: CASSLDRGGVNEQFF.